This T cell receptor beta chain is drawn from a study of T cell responses to AZD1222 COVID-19 vaccine. As for the study in general: Researchers grouped second doses given at about 4 or about 12 weeks into one pool.

Study-level findings and limits: The donor cohort was predominantly white British with a female majority, and clonal diversity may have been underestimated. At baseline, seropositivity was found in only six or seven AZD1222 recipients.

Looked up from germline, CDR1 is SNHLY and CDR2 is FYNNEI. This CDR3 is 13 amino acids long. Trimming took off 7 bases at V and 8 bases at J, with 17 bases between the two ends. About this clone: Its specificity is unknown.

Repertoires were generated with immunoSEQ multiplex PCR, while TCRdb's copy carries only in-frame clones and drops some. The sample lists 150,000 or so clones; over 90% were seen once. V is TRBV2 and J is TRBJ1-2; D is unclear. This TCR was sampled from an adult in good health. The input for sequencing was peripheral blood, taken on day 0 of AZD1222 vaccination. Written as DNA, the CDR3 is TGTGCCAGCACCCGGACCGTGTCGGAGGGCTACACCTTC. It is translated as CASTRTVSEGYTF.